This entry features one TCR beta chain sequence. Its specificity is not known. This sample is part of a study of cytomegalovirus exposure and HLA in healthy donors. Study results and caveats: Reports indicated that the classifier achieved high specificity and sensitivity in diagnosing cytomegalovirus status. TCR beta chains numbering 164 were designated cytomegalovirus-associated.

The PCR employed 60 Vbeta primers together with 13 Jbeta primers. Methods used by the authors: There were around 80 million unique TCR beta chains by a later count, and approximately 12 million of them were shared. Using immunoSEQ multiplex PCR, the repertoire was profiled, and TCRdb retains in-frame clones only, with some absent. V and J calls and clone size follow that table, whereas D and trimming were derived from the DNA. This sample's table has fewer than 150,000 clones. From germline, CDR1 is SGDLS and CDR2 YYNGEE. The CDR3 is 15 residues long. The ends lost 3 bases at V and 6 bases at J; junction bases unmatched: 6.

The origin of this receptor is a woman aged 60-70 years in good health and CMV-seronegative. The chain recombines TRBV9 with TRBJ1-5; 10 nucleotides line up with TRBD1. The specimen was PBMCs. CDR3 in DNA: TGTGCCAGCAGCGAGGGACAGGGGTGGAGTCAGCCCCAGCATTTT. Residues: CASSEGQGWSQPQHF.